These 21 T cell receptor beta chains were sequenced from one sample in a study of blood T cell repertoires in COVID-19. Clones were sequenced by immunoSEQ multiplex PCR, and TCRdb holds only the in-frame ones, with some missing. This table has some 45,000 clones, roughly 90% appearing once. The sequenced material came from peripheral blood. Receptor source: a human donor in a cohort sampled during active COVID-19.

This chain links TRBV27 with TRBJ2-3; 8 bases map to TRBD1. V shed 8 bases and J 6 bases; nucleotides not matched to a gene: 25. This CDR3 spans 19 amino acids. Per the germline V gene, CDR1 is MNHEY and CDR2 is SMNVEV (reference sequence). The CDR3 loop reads CASRPGQAGFGFIWDTQYF. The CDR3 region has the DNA TGTGCCAGCCGACCGGGACAGGCCGGGTTCGGGTTTATTTGGGATACGCAGTATTTT.

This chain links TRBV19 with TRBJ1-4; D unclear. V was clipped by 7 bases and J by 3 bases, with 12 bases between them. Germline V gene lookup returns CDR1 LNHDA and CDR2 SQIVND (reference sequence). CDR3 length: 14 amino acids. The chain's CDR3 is CASTRGAANEKLFF. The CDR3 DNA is TGTGCCAGTACCAGAGGCGCAGCTAATGAAAAACTGTTTTTT.

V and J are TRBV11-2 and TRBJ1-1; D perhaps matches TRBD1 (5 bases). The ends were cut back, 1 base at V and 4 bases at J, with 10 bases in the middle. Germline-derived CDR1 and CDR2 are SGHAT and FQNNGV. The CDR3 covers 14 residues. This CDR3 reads CASSLVGGSTEAFF. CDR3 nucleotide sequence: TGTGCCAGCAGCTTAGTGGGGGGAAGCACTGAAGCTTTCTTT.

Here the CDR3 DNA reads TGTGCCAGCAGCCCGGGAATTTACAATCAGCCCCAGCATTTT. This codes for CASSPGIYNQPQHF. The genes are TRBV6-5 and TRBJ1-5; D is unresolved. The CDR3 length is 14 residues. Germline V gene sequence: CDR1 MNHEY, CDR2 SVGAGI. The ends were cut back, 6 bases at V and 3 bases at J, with 12 bases in the middle.

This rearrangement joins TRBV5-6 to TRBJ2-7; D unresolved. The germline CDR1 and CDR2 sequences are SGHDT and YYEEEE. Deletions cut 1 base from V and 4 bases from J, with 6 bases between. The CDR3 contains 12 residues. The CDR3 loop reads CASSLTPYEQYF. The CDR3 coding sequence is TGTGCCAGCAGCTTGACACCGTACGAGCAGTACTTC. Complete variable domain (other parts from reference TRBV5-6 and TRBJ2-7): DAGVTQSPTHLIKTRGQQVTLRCSPKSGHDTVSWYQQALGQGPQFIFQYYEEEERQRGNFPDRFSGHQFPNYSSELNVNALLLGDSALYLCASSLTPYEQYFGPGTRLTVT.

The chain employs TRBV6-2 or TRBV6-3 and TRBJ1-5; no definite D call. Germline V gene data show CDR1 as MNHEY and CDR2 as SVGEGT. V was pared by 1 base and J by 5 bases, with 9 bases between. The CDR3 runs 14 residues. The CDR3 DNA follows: TGTGCCAGCAGTTACTGGGCAGCGGATCAGCCCCAGCATTTT. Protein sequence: CASSYWAADQPQHF.

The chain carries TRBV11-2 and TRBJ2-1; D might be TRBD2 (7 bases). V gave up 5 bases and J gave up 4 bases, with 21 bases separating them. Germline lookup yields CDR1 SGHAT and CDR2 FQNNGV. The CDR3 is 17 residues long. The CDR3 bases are TGTGCCAGCAGCCCGTCCGGGGGCGGGGGAGTTTACAATGAGCAGTTCTTC. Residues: CASSPSGGGGVYNEQFF.

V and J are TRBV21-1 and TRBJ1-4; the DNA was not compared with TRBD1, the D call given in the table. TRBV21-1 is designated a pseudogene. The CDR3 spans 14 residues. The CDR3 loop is CASSQQGFNEKLFF. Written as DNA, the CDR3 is TGTGCCAGCAGCCAACAGGGGTTTAATGAAAAACTGTTTTTT.

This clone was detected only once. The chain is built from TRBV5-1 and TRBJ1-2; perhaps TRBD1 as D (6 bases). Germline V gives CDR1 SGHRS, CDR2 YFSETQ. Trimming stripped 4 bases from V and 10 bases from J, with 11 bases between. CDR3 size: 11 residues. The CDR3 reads CASSPDRHYTF. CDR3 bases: TGCGCCAGCAGCCCCGACAGGCACTACACCTTC. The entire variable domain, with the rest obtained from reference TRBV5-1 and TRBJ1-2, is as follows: KAGVTQTPRYLIKTRGQQVTLSCSPISGHRSVSWYQQTPGQGLQFLFEYFSETQRNKGNFPGRFSGRQFSNSRSEMNVSTLELGDSALYLCASSPDRHYTFGSGTRLTVV.

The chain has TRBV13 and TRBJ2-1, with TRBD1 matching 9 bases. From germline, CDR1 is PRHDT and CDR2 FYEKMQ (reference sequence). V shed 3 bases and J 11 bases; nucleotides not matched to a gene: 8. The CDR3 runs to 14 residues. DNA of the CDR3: TGTGCCAGCAGCTTCGGGACAGGGACAATGAAGCAGTTCTTC. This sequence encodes CASSFGTGTMKQFF.

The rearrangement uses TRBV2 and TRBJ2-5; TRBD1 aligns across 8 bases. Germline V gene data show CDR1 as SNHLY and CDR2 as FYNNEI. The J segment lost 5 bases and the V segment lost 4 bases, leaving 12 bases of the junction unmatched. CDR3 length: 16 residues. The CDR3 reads CASSAFRTGSGETQYF. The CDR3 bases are TGTGCCAGCAGTGCCTTTCGGACAGGGTCGGGGGAGACCCAGTACTTC. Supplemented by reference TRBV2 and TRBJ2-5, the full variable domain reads EPEVTQTPSHQVTQMGQEVILRCVPISNHLYFYWYRQILGQKVEFLVSFYNNEISEKSEIFDDQFSVERPDGSNFTLKIRSTKLEDSAMYFCASSAFRTGSGETQYFGPGTRLLVL.

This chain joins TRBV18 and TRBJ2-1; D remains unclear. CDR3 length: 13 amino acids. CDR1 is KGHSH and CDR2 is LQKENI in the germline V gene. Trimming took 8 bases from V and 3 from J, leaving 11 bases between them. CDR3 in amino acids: CASTPQNYNEQFF. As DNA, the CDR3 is TGTGCCAGCACGCCTCAGAACTACAATGAGCAGTTCTTC.

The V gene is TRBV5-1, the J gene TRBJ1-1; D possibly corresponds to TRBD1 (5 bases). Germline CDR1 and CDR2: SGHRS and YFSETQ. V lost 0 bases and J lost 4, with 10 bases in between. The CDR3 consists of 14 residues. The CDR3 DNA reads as TGCGCCAGCAGCTTGGACGGGGGGGGCACTGAAGCTTTCTTT. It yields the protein CASSLDGGGTEAFF.

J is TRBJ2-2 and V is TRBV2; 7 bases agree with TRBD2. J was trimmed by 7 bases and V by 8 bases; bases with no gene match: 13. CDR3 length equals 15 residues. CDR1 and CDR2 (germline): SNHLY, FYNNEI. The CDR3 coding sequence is TGTGCCAGCCTAGGGGTTCTTCAGCGGGGCGGGGAGCTGTTTTTT. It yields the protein CASLGVLQRGGELFF.

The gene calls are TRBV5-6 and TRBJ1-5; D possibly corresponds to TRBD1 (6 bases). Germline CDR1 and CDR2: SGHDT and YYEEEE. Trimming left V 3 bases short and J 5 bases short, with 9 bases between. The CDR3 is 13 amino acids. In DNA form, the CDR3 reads TGTGCCAGCAGCTCGGGACATCATCAGCCCCAGCATTTT. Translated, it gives CASSSGHHQPQHF.

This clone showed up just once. CDR3 DNA: TGTGCCAGCAGCGGCAGACAGGGGCCAAGGGATGTGGATACGCAGTATTTT. It translates to CASSGRQGPRDVDTQYF. The chain has TRBV11-2 and TRBJ2-3, with 8 nucleotides matching TRBD1. Germline assignment: CDR1 SGHAT and CDR2 FQNNGV. Trimming removed 5 bases from V and 6 bases from J; junction bases left unmatched: 16. The CDR3 covers 17 residues.

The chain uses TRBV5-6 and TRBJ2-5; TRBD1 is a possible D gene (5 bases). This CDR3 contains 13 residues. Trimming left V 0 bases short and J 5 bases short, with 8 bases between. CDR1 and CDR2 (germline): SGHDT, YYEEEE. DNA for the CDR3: TGTGCCAGCAGCTTGGGGGGCGCGGAGACCCAGTACTTC. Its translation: CASSLGGAETQYF.

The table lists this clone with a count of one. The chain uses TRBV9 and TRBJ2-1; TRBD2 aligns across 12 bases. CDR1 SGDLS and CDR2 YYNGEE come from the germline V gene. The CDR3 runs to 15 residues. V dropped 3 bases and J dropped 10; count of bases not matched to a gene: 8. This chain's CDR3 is CASSASSGGASEQFF. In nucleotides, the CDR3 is TGTGCCAGCAGCGCCTCTAGCGGGGGGGCCTCCGAGCAGTTCTTC. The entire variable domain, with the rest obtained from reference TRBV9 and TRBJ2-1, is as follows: DSGVTQTPKHLITATGQRVTLRCSPRSGDLSVYWYQQSLDQGLQFLIQYYNGEERAKGNILERFSAQQFPDLHSELNLSSLELGDSALYFCASSASSGGASEQFFGPGTRLTVL.

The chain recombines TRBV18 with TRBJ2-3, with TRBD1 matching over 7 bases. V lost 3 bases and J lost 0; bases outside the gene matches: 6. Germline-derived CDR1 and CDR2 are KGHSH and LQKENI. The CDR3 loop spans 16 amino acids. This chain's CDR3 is CASSPLTGTSTDTQYF. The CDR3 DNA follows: TGTGCCAGCTCACCCTTGACAGGGACGAGCACAGATACGCAGTATTTT.

The CDR3 DNA follows: TGTGCCAGCAGCTTCCGGGAGGGGGGCAGGACCCAGCATTTT. Amino acids: CASSFREGGRTQHF. The genes are TRBV21-1 and TRBJ1-5. TRBV21-1 is assigned pseudogene status. The CDR3 spans 14 residues.

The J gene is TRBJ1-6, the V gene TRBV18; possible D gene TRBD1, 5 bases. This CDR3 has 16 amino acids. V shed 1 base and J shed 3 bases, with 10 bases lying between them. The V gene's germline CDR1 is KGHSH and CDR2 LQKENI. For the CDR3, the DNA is TGTGCCAGCTCACCACGCGGGGCCGACTATAATTCACCCCTCCACTTT. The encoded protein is CASSPRGADYNSPLHF.